Listed below are T cell receptor beta chains from one sample, sequenced in a study of blood T cells in healthy people across ages. TCRdb processed the 5' RACE reads anew with MiXCR; each CDR3 protein has one entry. This sample has about 770,000 distinct CDR3 sequences; approximately 48% occur once, and the top ten carry roughly a fifth. The sample taken for sequencing was blood. The origin of the receptors is a man in his fifties or sixties in good health. CDR3s include the opening cysteine and the closing phenylalanine or tryptophan. The D gene is left open where the match is weak. Clone size appears in some rows only: once, few, many, or a class for an expanded clone.

length,D,size,V,J,DNA,CDR3
17,TRBD2,NA,TRBV7-9,TRBJ2-1,TGTGCCAGCAGTTCTACCCAGGGACTAGCGGGGGGAAATGAGCAGTTCTTC,CASSSTQGLAGGNEQFF
15,NA,once,TRBV24-1,TRBJ1-5,TGTCCCGGGGCAGGCGCCTTCCCCTTCAATCAGCCCCAGCATTTT,CPGAGAFPFNQPQHF
15,TRBD1,NA,TRBV5-6,TRBJ2-7,TGTGCCAGCAGCGTGAAGACAGGGGGCCCATACGAGCAGTACTTC,CASSVKTGGPYEQYF
14,TRBD1,NA,TRBV6-6,TRBJ1-2,TGTGCCAGCAGTTACTATGACAGGGGTCATGGCTACACCTTC,CASSYYDRGHGYTF
14,NA,NA,TRBV7-2,TRBJ1-6,TGTGCCAGCAGCTTAGTACCCATTAATTCACCCCTCCACTTT,CASSLVPINSPLHF
16,NA,NA,TRBV6-5,TRBJ2-2,TGTGCCAGCAGTTACGTCTCTAGCAGCAACACCGGGGAGCTGCTTTTT,CASSYVSSSNTGELLF
10,NA,NA,TRBV20-1,TRBJ2-7,TGCGGTGCACTAGAGGCCGAGCAGTACTTC,CGALEAEQYF
16,TRBD1,NA,TRBV25-1,TRBJ1-4,TGTGCCAGCAGTGATTCTCGACAGGGGCGGAATGAAAAACTGTTTTTT,CASSDSRQGRNEKLFF
13,TRBD2,many,TRBV7-2,TRBJ2-7,TGTGCCAGCAGCTCAGCGGGGGCGGGCGAGCAGTACTTC,CASSSAGAGEQYF
16,NA,NA,TRBV6-2/TRBV6-3,TRBJ2-7,TGTGCCAGCAGTTACTCGTTGAGAGTGGTCTCCTACGAGCAGTACTTC,CASSYSLRVVSYEQYF
13,NA,few,TRBV6-1,TRBJ2-3,TGTGCCAGCAGTGATTCTCTAGCCGACACGCAGTATTTT,CASSDSLADTQYF
14,NA,few,TRBV4-1,TRBJ1-2,TGCGCCAGCAGCCAAGATTCTTCTTTCTATGGCTACACCTTC,CASSQDSSFYGYTF
14,TRBD1,NA,TRBV20-1,TRBJ2-7,TGCAGTGCTAGTTTCGGGACAGGGCCCTACGAGCAGTACTTC,CSASFGTGPYEQYF
16,TRBD1,NA,TRBV9,TRBJ2-5,TGTGCCAGCAGCGTCACAGGGGCGGTGTGGGGGGAGACCCAGTACTTC,CASSVTGAVWGETQYF
13,NA,NA,TRBV2,TRBJ2-2,TGTGCCAGCGGGACCCTCAACACCGGGGAGCTGTTTTTT,CASGTLNTGELFF
15,NA,NA,TRBV10-3,TRBJ1-5,TGTGCCATCAGTGAGACCCCTAATAGCAATCAGCCCCAGCATTTT,CAISETPNSNQPQHF
11,NA,few,TRBV30,TRBJ2-1,TGTGCCTGGGGACCGGCGAATGAGCAGTTCTTC,CAWGPANEQFF
16,NA,NA,TRBV5-1,TRBJ2-6,TGCGCCAGCAGCTTGGCAGGGGTTAATGGGGCCAACGTCCTGACTTTC,CASSLAGVNGANVLTF
14,NA,few,TRBV6-5,TRBJ2-1,TGTGCCAGCAGGGTAGCCCCCGGGTACAATGAGCAGTTCTTC,CASRVAPGYNEQFF
13,NA,few,TRBV12-3/TRBV12-4,TRBJ2-7,TGTGCCAGCAGCCCGGGGGCTTGGTACGAGCAGTACTTC,CASSPGAWYEQYF
16,NA,NA,TRBV5-1,TRBJ2-5,TGCGCCAGCAGCTTGGGGACTACTAGGATTGCCGAGACCCAGTACTTC,CASSLGTTRIAETQYF
14,TRBD1,few,TRBV28,TRBJ2-7,TGTGCCAGCAGCCCCCGGACAGGGTTAGGCGAGCAGTACTTC,CASSPRTGLGEQYF
13,NA,NA,TRBV5-4,TRBJ2-1,TGTGCCAGCAGCACCGGAAGCAGGGATGAGCAGTTCTTC,CASSTGSRDEQFF
14,NA,few,TRBV13,TRBJ2-5,TGTGCCAGCAGCTTACGACCTGGACGAGAGACCCAGTACTTC,CASSLRPGRETQYF
14,TRBD1,NA,TRBV24-1,TRBJ2-1,TGTGCCACCAGTGATCAGGGGGCGGGCTATGAGCAGTTCTTC,CATSDQGAGYEQFF
13,NA,NA,TRBV20-1,TRBJ1-5,TGCAGTGCTAGAATAGGGGTCAGTCAGACCCAGCATTTT,CSARIGVSQTQHF
12,NA,NA,TRBV7-9,TRBJ1-4,TGTGCCAGCAGCTCCGAACGTGAAAAACTGTTTTTT,CASSSEREKLFF
13,TRBD1,many,TRBV29-1,TRBJ2-5,TGCAGCGTTGTGGGACAGAACCAAGAGACCCAGTACTTC,CSVVGQNQETQYF
15,NA,NA,TRBV10-1,TRBJ1-2,TGCGCCAGCATTCTTCTTCCCAGGAGGAGGTATGGCTACACCTTC,CASILLPRRRYGYTF
14,TRBD1,NA,TRBV28,TRBJ1-2,TGTGCCAGCGGGGGGACAGGGATGTCCTATGGCTACACCTTC,CASGGTGMSYGYTF
15,TRBD2,few,TRBV10-2,TRBJ2-7,TGCGCCAGCAGTGATATTTGGGGACTACACTACGAGCAGTACTTC,CASSDIWGLHYEQYF
14,NA,few,TRBV4-1,TRBJ2-5,TGCGCCAGCAGCCAAGTTTCACAGGGTGAGACCCAGTACTTC,CASSQVSQGETQYF
13,NA,few,TRBV7-2,TRBJ2-3,TGTGCCAGCAGCCCCTTCGACTCGGATACGCAGTATTTT,CASSPFDSDTQYF
13,NA,NA,TRBV20-1,TRBJ2-1,TGCAGTGCTAGAGGAGTAACCTACAATGAGCAGTTCTTC,CSARGVTYNEQFF
14,NA,NA,TRBV3-1,TRBJ2-7,TGTGCCAGCAGCCAAGTCGCAGGGCCGGGGGAGCAGTACTTC,CASSQVAGPGEQYF
13,NA,NA,TRBV7-9,TRBJ2-7,TGTGCCAGCAGCTTAGTGCCATCCTACGAGCAGTACTTC,CASSLVPSYEQYF